This T cell receptor (beta chain) was recorded in a study of metastatic and nonmetastatic thyroid tumors. In the study overall: Peripheral blood and tumor or nodule samples from malignant and benign thyroid patients were compared. Regarding the study as a whole: Malignant thyroid tumors reportedly had TCR beta diversity that was significantly higher than in benign nodules, in blood and tumor.

Trimming cost V 10 bases and J 0 bases; bases outside gene matches: 3. Germline V gives CDR1 KGHDR, CDR2 SFDVKD. The CDR3 contains 14 residues. About this clone: Its antigen is unidentified.

Until they underwent thyroid surgery, no patient had received any treatment. Original data processing: Built for papillary thyroid cancer, a distant-metastasis classifier drew on CDR3 differences across clinicopathological groups. TCRdb re-called clones from the PCR reads using MiXCR. TCRdb's processing, not the authors', yielded these V and J calls. The sample contains around 13,000 clones, around 22% of which appear only once. Sequencing used blood. J is TRBJ2-2 and V is TRBV24-1; 8 bases are a match to TRBD1. This receptor was obtained from a female donor with papillary thyroid cancer or a benign thyroid nodule (not recorded which). Some clones in this sample may be carry-over from other donors' samples. The CDR3 nucleotides are TGTGCCACTCAGACAGGGGCGAACACCGGGGAGCTGTTTTTT. It yields the protein CATQTGANTGELFF.